Shown below are 11 T cell receptor beta chains from a single sample sequenced in a study of cytomegalovirus exposure and HLA in healthy donors. The PCR employed 60 Vbeta primers together with 13 Jbeta primers. Repertoires were generated with immunoSEQ multiplex PCR, while TCRdb's copy carries only in-frame clones and drops some. The sample gives some 120,000 clones, approximately 71% of which show up once; 3.3% is in the top ten. The specimen sequenced was PBMCs. These receptors were taken from a woman aged 45-65 years in good health and CMV-seronegative.

This clone is a singleton in its sample. This chain joins TRBV7-2 and TRBJ2-3; maybe TRBD2 (6 bases). The germline V gene has CDR1 SGHTA and CDR2 FQGNSA. This CDR3 spans 14 amino acids. Trimming left V 8 bases short and J 2 bases short, with 14 bases between. In nucleotides, the CDR3 is TGTGCCAGCGGTCGGGCGGGGTTCACAGATACGCAGTATTTT. Amino acids: CASGRAGFTDTQYF. Together with reference TRBV7-2 and TRBJ2-3, the CDR3 gives the full variable domain: GAGVSQSPSNKVTEKGKDVELRCDPISGHTALYWYRQSLGQGLEFLIYFQGNSAPDKSGLPSDRFSAERTGGSVSTLTIQRTQQEDSAVYLCASGRAGFTDTQYFGPGTRLTVL.

The genes are TRBV9 and TRBJ2-5; the D is unclear. Germline lookup yields CDR1 SGDLS and CDR2 YYNGEE. V lost 0 bases and J 4 bases, leaving 10 bases between the germline ends. The CDR3 covers 14 residues. The CDR3, as DNA: TGTGCCAGCAGCGTAGGCCCCACTTTAGAGACCCAGTACTTC. It specifies CASSVGPTLETQYF.

The chain uses TRBV7-3 and TRBJ2-1; no definite D call. Germline CDR1 reads SGHTA; CDR2 reads FQGTGA. The CDR3 has 11 residues. V was trimmed by 4 bases and J by 10 bases, leaving 8 bases between them. CDR3 DNA sequence: TGTGCCAGCAGCTCCTCACGGGAGCAGTTCTTC. Protein sequence: CASSSSREQFF.

V gene TRBV9 combines with J gene TRBJ2-1; possible D gene TRBD2, 5 bases. V dropped 0 bases and J dropped 9 bases, with 16 bases sitting between them. Germline V lookup: CDR1 SGDLS, CDR2 YYNGEE. The CDR3 is made up of 15 amino acids. The CDR3 DNA reads TGTGCCAGCAGCGTAGGGGCTGATTCGCGGGTTGAGCAGTTCTTC. It codes for CASSVGADSRVEQFF.

This chain connects TRBV4-3 to TRBJ2-2, with a weak D call TRBD2 (6 bases). Germline V lookup: CDR1 LGHNA, CDR2 YSLEER. Trimming removed 4 bases from V and 6 bases from J, with 18 bases in between. The CDR3 extends over 16 amino acids. As DNA, the CDR3 is TGCGCCAGCAGCCGGGGACTCGAGCCATCCGCCGGGGAGCTGTTTTTT. Its translation: CASSRGLEPSAGELFF.

The chain recombines TRBV28 with TRBJ2-1, with D possibly matching TRBD2 (5 bases). Trimming shortened V by 4 bases and J by 7 bases, and 20 bases separated the two germline ends. CDR3 length: 16 residues. CDR1 is MDHEN, CDR2 SYDVKM, per germline. The CDR3 loop is CASSWGKWTAYNEQFF. In DNA form, the CDR3 reads TGTGCCAGCAGTTGGGGAAAATGGACTGCGTATAATGAGCAGTTCTTC.

The V call is TRBV5-1, the J call TRBJ2-5, with 7 bases matching TRBD2. The germline CDR1 and CDR2 sequences are SGHRS and YFSETQ. J gave up 4 bases and V 3 bases, and 9 bases lay outside the gene matches. The CDR3 has 15 residues. The chain's CDR3 is CASSWGRERGETQYF. The CDR3 nucleotides are TGCGCCAGCAGCTGGGGGAGGGAACGGGGAGAGACCCAGTACTTC.

The chain is built from TRBV19 and TRBJ1-5; 7 nucleotides align to TRBD1. Germline loops: CDR1 LNHDA, CDR2 SQIVND (reference sequence). This CDR3 spans 16 amino acids. V lost 3 bases and J lost 4; bases outside the gene matches: 9. This CDR3 reads CASSIQKPGQNQPQHF. The CDR3 nucleotides read TGTGCCAGTAGTATCCAAAAACCGGGACAGAATCAGCCCCAGCATTTT.

This sequence joins TRBV9 and TRBJ2-7, with a weak D call TRBD2 (6 bases). Germline values: CDR1 SGDLS, CDR2 YYNGEE. There are 13 residues in the CDR3. The V end lost 4 bases, the J end lost 0 bases, and 8 bases lay between the germline ends. The CDR3 sequence: CASSKTSSYEQYF. The CDR3 coding sequence is TGTGCCAGCAGCAAGACTAGCTCCTACGAGCAGTACTTC.

The genes are TRBV9 and TRBJ2-1; tentative D call: TRBD2 (6 bases). The CDR3 is 16 residues long. V shed 6 bases and J shed 7 bases, with 23 bases lying between them. Looked up from germline, CDR1 is SGDLS and CDR2 is YYNGEE. CDR3 sequence: CASTRQGAGTQNEQFF. The CDR3 DNA sequence: TGTGCCAGCACCCGCCAAGGAGCGGGTACCCAGAATGAGCAGTTCTTC.

The V and J genes are TRBV7-8 and TRBJ1-2, with 12 bases fitting TRBD1. Germline CDR1 and CDR2: SGHVS and FQNEAQ. J gave up 7 bases and V 2 bases, and 8 bases lay outside the gene matches. This CDR3 comprises 16 residues. As DNA, the CDR3 is TGTGCCAGCAGCTTACTCCCGGGACAGGGGGCTTTTGGCTACACCTTC. Encoded protein: CASSLLPGQGAFGYTF.